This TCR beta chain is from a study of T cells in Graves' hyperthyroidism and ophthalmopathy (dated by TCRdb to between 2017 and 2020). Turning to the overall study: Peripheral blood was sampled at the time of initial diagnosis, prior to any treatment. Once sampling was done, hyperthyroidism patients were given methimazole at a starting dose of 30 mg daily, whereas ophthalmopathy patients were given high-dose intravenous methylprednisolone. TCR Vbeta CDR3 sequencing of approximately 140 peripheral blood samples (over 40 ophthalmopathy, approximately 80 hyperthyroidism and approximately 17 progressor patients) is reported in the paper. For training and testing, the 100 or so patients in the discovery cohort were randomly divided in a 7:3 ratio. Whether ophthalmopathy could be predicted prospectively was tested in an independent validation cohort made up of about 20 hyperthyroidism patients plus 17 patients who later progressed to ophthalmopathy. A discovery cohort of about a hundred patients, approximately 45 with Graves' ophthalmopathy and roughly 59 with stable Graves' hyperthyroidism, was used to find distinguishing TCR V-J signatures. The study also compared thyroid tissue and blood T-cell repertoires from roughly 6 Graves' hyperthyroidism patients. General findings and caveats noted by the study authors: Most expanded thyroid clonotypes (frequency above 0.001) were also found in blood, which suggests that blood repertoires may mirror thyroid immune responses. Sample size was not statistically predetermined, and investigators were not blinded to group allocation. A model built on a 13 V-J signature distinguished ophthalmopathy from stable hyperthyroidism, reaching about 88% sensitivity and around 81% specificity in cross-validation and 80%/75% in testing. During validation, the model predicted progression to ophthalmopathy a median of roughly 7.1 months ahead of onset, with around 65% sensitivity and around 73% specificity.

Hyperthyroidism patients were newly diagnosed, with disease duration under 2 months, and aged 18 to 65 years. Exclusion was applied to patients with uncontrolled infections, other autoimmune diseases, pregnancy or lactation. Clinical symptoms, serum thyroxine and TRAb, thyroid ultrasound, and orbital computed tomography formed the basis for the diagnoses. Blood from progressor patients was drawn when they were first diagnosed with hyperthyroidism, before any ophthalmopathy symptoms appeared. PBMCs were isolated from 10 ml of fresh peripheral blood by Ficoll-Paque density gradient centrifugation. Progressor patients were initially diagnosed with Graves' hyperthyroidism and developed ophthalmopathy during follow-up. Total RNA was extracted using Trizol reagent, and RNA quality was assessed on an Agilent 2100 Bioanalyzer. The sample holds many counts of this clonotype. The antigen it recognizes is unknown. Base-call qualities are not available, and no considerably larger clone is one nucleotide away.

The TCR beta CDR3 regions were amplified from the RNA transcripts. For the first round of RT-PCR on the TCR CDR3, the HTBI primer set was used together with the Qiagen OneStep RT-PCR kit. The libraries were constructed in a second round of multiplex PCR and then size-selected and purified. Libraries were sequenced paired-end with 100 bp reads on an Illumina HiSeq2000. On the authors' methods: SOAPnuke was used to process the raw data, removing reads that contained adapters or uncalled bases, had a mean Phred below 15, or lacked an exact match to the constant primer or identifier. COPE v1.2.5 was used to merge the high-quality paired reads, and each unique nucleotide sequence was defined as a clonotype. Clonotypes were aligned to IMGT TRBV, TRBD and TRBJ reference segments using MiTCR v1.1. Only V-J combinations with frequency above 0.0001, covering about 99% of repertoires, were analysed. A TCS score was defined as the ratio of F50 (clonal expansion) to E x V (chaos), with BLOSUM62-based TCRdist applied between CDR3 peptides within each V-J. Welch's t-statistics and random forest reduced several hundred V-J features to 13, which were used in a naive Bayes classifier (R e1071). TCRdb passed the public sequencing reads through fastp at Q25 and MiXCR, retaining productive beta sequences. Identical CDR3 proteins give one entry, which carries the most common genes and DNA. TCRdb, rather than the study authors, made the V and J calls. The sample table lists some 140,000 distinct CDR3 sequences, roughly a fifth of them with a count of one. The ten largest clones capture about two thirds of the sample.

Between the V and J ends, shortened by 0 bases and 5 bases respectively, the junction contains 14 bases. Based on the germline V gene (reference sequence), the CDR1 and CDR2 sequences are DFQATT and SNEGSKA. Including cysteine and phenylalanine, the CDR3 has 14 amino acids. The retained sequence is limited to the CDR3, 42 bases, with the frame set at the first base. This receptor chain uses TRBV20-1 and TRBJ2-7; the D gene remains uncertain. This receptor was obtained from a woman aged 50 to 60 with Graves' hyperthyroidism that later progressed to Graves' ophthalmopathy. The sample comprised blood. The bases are TGCAGTGCTAGAGATTATTCGTCTTGGGACGAGCAGTACTTC. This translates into CSARDYSSWDEQYF.